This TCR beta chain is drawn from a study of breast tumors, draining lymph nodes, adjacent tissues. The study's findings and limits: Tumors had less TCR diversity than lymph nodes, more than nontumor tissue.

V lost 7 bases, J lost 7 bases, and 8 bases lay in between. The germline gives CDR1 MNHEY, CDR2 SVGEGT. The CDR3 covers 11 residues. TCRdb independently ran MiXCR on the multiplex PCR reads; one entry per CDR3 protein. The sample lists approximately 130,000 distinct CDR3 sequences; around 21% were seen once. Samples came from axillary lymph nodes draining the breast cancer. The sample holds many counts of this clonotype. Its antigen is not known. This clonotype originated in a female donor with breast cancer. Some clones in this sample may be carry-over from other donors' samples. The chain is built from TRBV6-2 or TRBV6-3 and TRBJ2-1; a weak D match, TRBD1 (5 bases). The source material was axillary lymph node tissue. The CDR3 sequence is CASTDKNEQFF. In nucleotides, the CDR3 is TGTGCCAGCACGGACAAGAATGAGCAGTTCTTC.